The source of this TCR beta chain is a study of Graves' ophthalmopathy and Graves' hyperthyroidism. This clonotype was detected ten times or more. CDR3 regions of TCR beta were amplified from RNA transcripts. First-round RT-PCR with HTBI primers preceded a second-round multiplex PCR. TCRdb reanalysed the multiplex PCR reads using MiXCR and keeps one entry per CDR3 protein. The repertoire holds 650,000 to 900,000 distinct CDR3 sequences, with roughly two fifths as singletons. CDR3 size: 16 residues. Germline V CDR1 and CDR2: SGHNT, YYREEE (reference sequence). V was cut by 4 bases and J by 6 bases, with 22 bases left in between.

Sequencing was carried out using peripheral blood. V gene TRBV5-4 combines with J gene TRBJ1-2, with D maybe TRBD1 (5 bases). This TCR derives from an adult man with Graves' ophthalmopathy. CDR3 nucleotides: TGTGCCAGCAGCGCGAGGGACCGAGAAACATACGATGGCTACACCTTC. It translates to CASSARDRETYDGYTF.